This T cell receptor (beta chain) was captured by sequencing in a study of blood T cell repertoires in COVID-19. Across the whole study: The United States, Italy and Spain were the sources of the acute and convalescent COVID-19 samples. From T cells, B-cell-depleted T cells, or PBMCs came the material, which was cDNA or gDNA.

Per the original data handling: The assay estimated nucleated cells by amplifying reference gene primers. The assay was immunoSEQ multiplex PCR, and TCRdb's table has in-frame clones only and misses some. The DNA was the basis for D and trimming; V, J and clone size are from that table. Among fewer than 300,000 clones, 91% were seen once, and the ten largest hold about 2.2%. This CDR3 is 17 amino acids long. Seattle patients were enrolled while actively infected and followed longitudinally. The receptor was isolated from a woman aged 30 to 39 with COVID-19, enrolled during active disease. The V call is TRBV21-1, the J call TRBJ2-1; the D call TRBD2 from the table was never checked on the DNA. TRBV21-1 is listed as a pseudogene. Input material: peripheral blood. The CDR3 here is CASSETSVRLSYNEQFF. CDR3 nucleotide sequence: TGTGCCAGCAGCGAGACTAGCGTCCGACTATCCTACAATGAGCAGTTCTTC.